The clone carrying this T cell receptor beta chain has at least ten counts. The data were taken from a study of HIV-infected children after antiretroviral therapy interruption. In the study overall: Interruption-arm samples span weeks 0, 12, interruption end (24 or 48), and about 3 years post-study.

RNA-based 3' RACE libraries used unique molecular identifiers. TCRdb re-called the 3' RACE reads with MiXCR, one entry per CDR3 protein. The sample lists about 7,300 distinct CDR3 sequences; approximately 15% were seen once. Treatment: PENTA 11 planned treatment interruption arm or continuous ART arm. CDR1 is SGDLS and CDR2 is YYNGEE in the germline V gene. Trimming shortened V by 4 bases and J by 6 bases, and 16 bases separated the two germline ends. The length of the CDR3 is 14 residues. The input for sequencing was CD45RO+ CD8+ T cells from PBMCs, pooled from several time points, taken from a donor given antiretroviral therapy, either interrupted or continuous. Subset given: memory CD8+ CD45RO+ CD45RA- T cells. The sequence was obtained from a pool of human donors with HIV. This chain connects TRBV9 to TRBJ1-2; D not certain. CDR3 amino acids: CASSKISRMDGYTF. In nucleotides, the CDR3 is TGTGCCAGCAGCAAGATCTCGAGGATGGATGGCTACACCTTC. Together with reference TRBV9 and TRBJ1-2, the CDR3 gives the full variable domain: DSGVTQTPKHLITATGQRVTLRCSPRSGDLSVYWYQQSLDQGLQFLIQYYNGEERAKGNILERFSAQQFPDLHSELNLSSLELGDSALYFCASSKISRMDGYTFGSGTRLTVV.